A single sample gave rise to the 27 T cell receptor beta chains below, sequenced in a study of human T cells and chemical hapten exposure. TCRdb used MiXCR to reprocess the RACE reads, holding one entry per CDR3 protein. Here the sample spans around 120,000 distinct CDR3 sequences, around an eighth being singletons. Time point in this sample: pre-sensitization, week 0. Treatment here: therapeutic diphenylcyclopropenone sensitization with weekly scalp DPC. The source material was whole blood, sampled in connection with sensitization to the hapten diphenylcyclopropenone (DPC). Every receptor here comes from a woman aged 18-35 years with alopecia areata. Some clones in this sample may be carry-over from other donors' samples.

This clonotype was picked up many times. This chain joins TRBV10-2 and TRBJ2-3; D is possibly TRBD1 (5 bases). The V end lost 5 bases, the J end lost 5 bases, and 11 bases lay between the germline ends. This CDR3 is 13 amino acids long. CDR1 WSHSY and CDR2 SAAADI come from the germline V gene. The CDR3 reads CASSSIRGDTQYF. The CDR3 DNA reads as TGCGCCAGCAGTTCGATTAGGGGAGATACGCAGTATTTT.

The rearrangement joins TRBV2 to TRBJ2-5, with a tentative D call TRBD1 (6 bases). V shed 8 bases and J shed 1 base, with 17 bases lying between them. The CDR3 is 15 amino acids. Germline assignment: CDR1 SNHLY and CDR2 FYNNEI. The CDR3 loop is CASADRQAFQETQYF. The CDR3, as DNA: TGTGCCAGCGCCGATCGACAGGCTTTCCAAGAGACCCAGTACTTC.

The gene calls are TRBV14 and TRBJ2-1; 10 bases are a match to TRBD2. This CDR3 is built from 17 residues. V gave up 4 bases and J gave up 6 bases; unmatched junction bases: 12. Germline V CDR1 and CDR2: SGHDN, FVKESK. The CDR3 loop is CASSLIGGTSDRNEQFF. CDR3 coding DNA: TGTGCCAGCAGCCTCATAGGAGGGACTAGCGACCGCAATGAGCAGTTCTTC. Combining the CDR3 with reference TRBV14 and TRBJ2-1 gives the whole variable domain EAGVTQFPSHSVIEKGQTVTLRCDPISGHDNLYWYRRVMGKEIKFLLHFVKESKQDESGMPNNRFLAERTGGTYSTLKVQPAELEDSGVYFCASSLIGGTSDRNEQFFGPGTRLTVL.

The chain has TRBV20-1 and TRBJ1-1; D call uncertain. The V gene lost 3 bases and the J gene lost 4 bases, with 9 bases spanning the gap. Germline-derived CDR1 and CDR2 are DFQATT and SNEGSKA (reference sequence). CDR3 length equals 12 residues. The CDR3 region is CSARDGFTEAFF. CDR3 bases: TGCAGTGCTAGGGACGGCTTCACTGAAGCTTTCTTT.

The table lists this clonotype with a few counts. V and J are TRBV4-1 and TRBJ1-2; no reliable D call. Germline CDR1 is MGHRA and CDR2 is YSYEKL. CDR3 length equals 17 residues. V was cut by 0 bases and J by 4 bases, with 18 bases left in between. CDR3 DNA: TGCGCCAGCAGCCAAGAAGTAAGGGTAGCTAGAGGCTATGGCTACACCTTC. Residues: CASSQEVRVARGYGYTF.

This clonotype occurred a few times. The chain employs TRBV20-1 and TRBJ1-1; D is undetermined. Per the germline V gene, CDR1 is DFQATT and CDR2 is SNEGSKA (reference sequence). The CDR3 is 13 amino acids. V lost 6 bases and J lost 3, with 14 bases in between. CDR3 protein: CSALFRVYTEAFF. In DNA form, the CDR3 reads TGCAGTGCCCTTTTTAGGGTTTACACTGAAGCTTTCTTT.

The chain is built from TRBV12-3 or TRBV12-4 and TRBJ2-2; TRBD2 matches 9 bases. The CDR3 has 16 amino acids. V gave up 5 bases and J gave up 5 bases; unmatched junction bases: 9. CDR3 DNA sequence: TGTGCCAGCAGTCTCCGGGGACTAGCCAGAACCGGGGAGCTGTTTTTT. Its protein is CASSLRGLARTGELFF.

This chain connects TRBV15 to TRBJ2-3; D uncertain. This CDR3 comprises 14 residues. Trimming took 1 base from V and 4 from J, leaving 9 bases between them. The germline CDR1 and CDR2 sequences are LNHNV and YYDKDF (reference sequence). CDR3 sequence: CATSRGRVADTQYF. CDR3 sequence (DNA): TGTGCCACCAGCAGAGGCCGAGTCGCAGATACGCAGTATTTT.

There are a few counts of this clonotype. The rearrangement links TRBV3-1 to TRBJ2-2; D is uncertain. CDR1 and CDR2 from the germline V gene are LGHDT and YNNKEL (reference sequence). V lost 0 bases to trimming and J lost 7 bases, with 15 bases between them. The CDR3 is 16 residues long. The CDR3 DNA is TGTGCCAGCAGCCAAGATACGACATTTGTGGGCGGGGAGCTGTTTTTT. This sequence encodes CASSQDTTFVGGELFF.

The chain is built from TRBV4-3 and TRBJ1-5; unclear D gene. The CDR3 extends over 17 amino acids. CDR1 and CDR2 (germline): LGHNA, YSLEER. Trimming took 0 bases from V and 0 from J, leaving 12 bases between them. CDR3 sequence reads: CASSQDPAGTSNQPQHF. CDR3 nucleotide sequence: TGCGCCAGCAGCCAAGATCCGGCAGGTACTAGCAATCAGCCCCAGCATTTT.

This clonotype was seen a handful of times. CDR3 sequence reads: CASSRITTEAFF. CDR3 DNA sequence: TGTGCCAGCAGTAGGATAACCACTGAAGCTTTCTTT. This rearrangement joins TRBV12-3 or TRBV12-4 to TRBJ1-1; D uncertain. This CDR3 has 12 amino acids. V lost 5 bases, J lost 4 bases, and 8 bases lay in between.

In this sample, this clonotype turned up many times. The chain links TRBV13 to TRBJ2-7; 8 positions agree with TRBD2. J lost 2 bases, V lost 3 bases, and 3 bases had no gene match. CDR1 and CDR2 from the germline V gene are PRHDT and FYEKMQ (reference sequence). The CDR3 is 14 residues long. The CDR3 sequence: CASSFSGVAYEQYF. The CDR3 nucleotides read TGTGCCAGCAGCTTTAGCGGGGTCGCCTACGAGCAGTACTTC.

This clonotype was found many times. The chain employs TRBV20-1 and TRBJ2-1; TRBD2 aligns across 14 bases. The V gene end was trimmed by 3 bases and the J gene end by 6 bases; junction bases not matched to a gene: 16. This CDR3 has 19 amino acids. Germline CDR1 reads DFQATT; CDR2 reads SNEGSKA (reference sequence). This chain's CDR3 is CSASPLGLAGELSLNEQFF. The CDR3, as DNA: TGCAGTGCTAGCCCTTTGGGACTAGCGGGAGAACTTAGCCTCAATGAGCAGTTCTTC.

The chain carries TRBV6-5 and TRBJ2-7, with 8 positions matching TRBD1. CDR1 and CDR2 from the germline V gene are MNHEY and SVGAGI. The CDR3 loop spans 17 amino acids. With 6 bases clipped from V and 4 bases from J, the junction kept 17 bases outside the gene matches. CDR3 nucleotide sequence: TGTGCCAGCAGCCCTCTCCTGACAGGGGTTGTGGATTACGAGCAGTACTTC. Its protein is CASSPLLTGVVDYEQYF.

This clonotype was detected many times. This rearrangement joins TRBV6-2 or TRBV6-3 to TRBJ2-1; no firm D call. From germline, CDR1 is MNHEY and CDR2 SVGEGT. The CDR3 length is 11 residues. V lost 3 bases and J lost 6, with 3 bases in between. This CDR3 reads CASSYINEQFF. Written as DNA, the CDR3 is TGTGCCAGCAGTTATATCAATGAGCAGTTCTTC.

This clonotype was seen a few times. The CDR3 DNA sequence: TGTGCCAGCAGCTTAGTTGCTAGCGGGGGCCAATCTTCCAACTACAATGAGCAGTTCTTC. Amino acid sequence: CASSLVASGGQSSNYNEQFF. The chain has TRBV7-8 and TRBJ2-1; 10 bases are a match to TRBD2. This CDR3 has 20 residues. Losses at the gene ends were 1 base for V and 3 bases for J; bases not matched to a gene: 15. Per the germline V gene, CDR1 is SGHVS and CDR2 is FQNEAQ. The entire variable domain, with the rest obtained from reference TRBV7-8 and TRBJ2-1, is as follows: GAGVSQSPRYKVAKRGQDVALRCDPISGHVSLFWYQQALGQGPEFLTYFQNEAQLDKSGLPSDRFFAERPEGSVSTLKIQRTQQEDSAVYLCASSLVASGGQSSNYNEQFFGPGTRLTVL.

The sample holds many counts of this clonotype. The V gene is TRBV6-5, the J gene TRBJ1-5; D unresolved. CDR1 is MNHEY and CDR2 is SVGAGI in the germline V gene. The V end was cut by 0 bases, the J end by 9 bases, with 12 bases between. This CDR3 is built from 14 residues. CDR3 sequence: CASSYSPFNGPQHF. As DNA, the CDR3 is TGTGCCAGCAGTTACTCGCCCTTTAATGGGCCCCAGCATTTT.

This clonotype has only a few counts. The rearrangement uses TRBV2 and TRBJ1-6, with 9 bases matching TRBD1. CDR3 size: 14 residues. CDR1 SNHLY and CDR2 FYNNEI come from the germline V gene. V dropped 8 bases and J dropped 6; count of bases not matched to a gene: 5. CDR3 nucleotides: TGTGCCAGCTTCCGGGACAGGGTTAATTCACCCCTCCACTTT. This gives the protein CASFRDRVNSPLHF.

J is TRBJ1-5 and V is TRBV28; TRBD1 might be the D (5 bases). The V end was cut by 7 bases, the J end by 5 bases, with 15 bases between. The CDR3 has 14 amino acids. From germline, CDR1 is MDHEN and CDR2 SYDVKM. Here the CDR3 DNA reads TGTGCCAGCATTTACCGGGGGGAGGATCAGCCCCAGCATTTT. This sequence encodes CASIYRGEDQPQHF.

V usage is TRBV29-1 and J usage is TRBJ1-1, with a possible D match to TRBD1 (6 bases). This CDR3 has 13 residues. CDR1 SQVTM and CDR2 ANQGSEA come from the germline V gene. Trimming took 2 bases from V and 1 from J, leaving 8 bases between them. CDR3 sequence reads: CSVEKGGNTEAFF. The CDR3 DNA follows: TGCAGCGTTGAAAAGGGGGGGAACACTGAAGCTTTCTTT. Complete variable domain (other parts from reference TRBV29-1 and TRBJ1-1): SAVISQKPSRDICQRGTSLTIQCQVDSQVTMMFWYRQQPGQSLTLIATANQGSEATYESGFVIDKFPISRPNLTFSTLTVSNMSPEDSSIYLCSVEKGGNTEAFFGQGTRLTVV.

A few counts support this clonotype. This rearrangement joins TRBV4-1 to TRBJ1-4; D is uncertain. This CDR3 has 14 amino acids. Germline V gene data show CDR1 as MGHRA and CDR2 as YSYEKL. V lost 3 bases and J lost 8, with 13 bases in between. CDR3 sequence: CASSHQRTEEKLFF. As DNA, the CDR3 is TGCGCCAGCAGCCACCAAAGAACAGAGGAAAAACTGTTTTTT.

Comments on this clonotype: This sequence may be a read error, since a much larger clone differs from it by one base. The chain links TRBV7-9 to TRBJ1-3; D is undetermined. The CDR3 covers 15 residues. Germline V lookup: CDR1 SEHNR, CDR2 FQNEAQ (reference sequence). CDR3 sequence: CASSLVRQAGNTLYF. The CDR3 nucleotides are TGTGCCAGCAGCTTAGTTCGTCAAGCTGGAAACACCTTATATTTT. Together with reference TRBV7-9 and TRBJ1-3, the CDR3 gives the full variable domain: DTGVSQNPRHKITKRGQNVTFRCDPISEHNRLYWYRQTLGQGPEFLTYFQNEAQLEKSRLLSDRFSAERPKGSFSTLEIQRTEQGDSAMYLCASSLVRQAGNTLYFGEGSWLTVV.

This clonotype was found many times. The rearrangement uses TRBV9 and TRBJ2-3; maybe TRBD2 (6 bases). This CDR3 comprises 15 residues. Trimming stripped 0 bases from V and 1 base from J, with 9 bases between. CDR1 and CDR2 (germline): SGDLS, YYNGEE. CDR3 sequence: CASSVGGERTDTQYF. The CDR3 region has the DNA TGTGCCAGCAGCGTAGGCGGGGAACGCACAGATACGCAGTATTTT.

This clonotype has at least ten counts. The chain recombines TRBV21-1 with TRBJ2-3; whether TRBD1, the table's D call, matches the DNA was not checked. TRBV21-1 is a known pseudogene. The CDR3 runs to 19 residues. CDR3: CASSHVPPPAGDPGDTQYF. CDR3 sequence (DNA): TGTGCCAGCAGCCACGTCCCCCCTCCAGCGGGGGACCCCGGGGATACGCAGTATTTT.

The chain carries TRBV11-2 and TRBJ2-5; either TRBD1 or TRBD2 may supply D (5 bases each). Trimming shortened V by 1 base and J by 1 base, and 13 bases separated the two germline ends. Per the germline V gene, CDR1 is SGHAT and CDR2 is FQNNGV. The CDR3 consists of 16 residues. CDR3: CASSLGGWGPQETQYF. In DNA, the CDR3 is TGTGCCAGCAGCTTAGGCGGGTGGGGCCCCCAAGAGACCCAGTACTTC.

The V call is TRBV29-1, the J call TRBJ2-1; TRBD2 matches at 7 bases. V was clipped by 1 base and J by 4 bases; unmatched bases: 4. The CDR3 length is 14 residues. Germline V gives CDR1 SQVTM, CDR2 ANQGSEA. In DNA, the CDR3 is TGCAGCGTTGAAGGACTAGCCCTATACAATGAGCAGTTCTTC. As protein: CSVEGLALYNEQFF.

The chain employs TRBV18 and TRBJ2-5; D possibly corresponds to TRBD2 (6 bases). CDR1 KGHSH and CDR2 LQKENI come from the germline V gene. CDR3 size: 13 residues. Trimming cost V 2 bases and J 5 bases, with 9 bases left between them. The CDR3 DNA reads TGTGCCAGCTCACCAGGACTAAAGGAGACCCAGTACTTC. Translated: CASSPGLKETQYF.